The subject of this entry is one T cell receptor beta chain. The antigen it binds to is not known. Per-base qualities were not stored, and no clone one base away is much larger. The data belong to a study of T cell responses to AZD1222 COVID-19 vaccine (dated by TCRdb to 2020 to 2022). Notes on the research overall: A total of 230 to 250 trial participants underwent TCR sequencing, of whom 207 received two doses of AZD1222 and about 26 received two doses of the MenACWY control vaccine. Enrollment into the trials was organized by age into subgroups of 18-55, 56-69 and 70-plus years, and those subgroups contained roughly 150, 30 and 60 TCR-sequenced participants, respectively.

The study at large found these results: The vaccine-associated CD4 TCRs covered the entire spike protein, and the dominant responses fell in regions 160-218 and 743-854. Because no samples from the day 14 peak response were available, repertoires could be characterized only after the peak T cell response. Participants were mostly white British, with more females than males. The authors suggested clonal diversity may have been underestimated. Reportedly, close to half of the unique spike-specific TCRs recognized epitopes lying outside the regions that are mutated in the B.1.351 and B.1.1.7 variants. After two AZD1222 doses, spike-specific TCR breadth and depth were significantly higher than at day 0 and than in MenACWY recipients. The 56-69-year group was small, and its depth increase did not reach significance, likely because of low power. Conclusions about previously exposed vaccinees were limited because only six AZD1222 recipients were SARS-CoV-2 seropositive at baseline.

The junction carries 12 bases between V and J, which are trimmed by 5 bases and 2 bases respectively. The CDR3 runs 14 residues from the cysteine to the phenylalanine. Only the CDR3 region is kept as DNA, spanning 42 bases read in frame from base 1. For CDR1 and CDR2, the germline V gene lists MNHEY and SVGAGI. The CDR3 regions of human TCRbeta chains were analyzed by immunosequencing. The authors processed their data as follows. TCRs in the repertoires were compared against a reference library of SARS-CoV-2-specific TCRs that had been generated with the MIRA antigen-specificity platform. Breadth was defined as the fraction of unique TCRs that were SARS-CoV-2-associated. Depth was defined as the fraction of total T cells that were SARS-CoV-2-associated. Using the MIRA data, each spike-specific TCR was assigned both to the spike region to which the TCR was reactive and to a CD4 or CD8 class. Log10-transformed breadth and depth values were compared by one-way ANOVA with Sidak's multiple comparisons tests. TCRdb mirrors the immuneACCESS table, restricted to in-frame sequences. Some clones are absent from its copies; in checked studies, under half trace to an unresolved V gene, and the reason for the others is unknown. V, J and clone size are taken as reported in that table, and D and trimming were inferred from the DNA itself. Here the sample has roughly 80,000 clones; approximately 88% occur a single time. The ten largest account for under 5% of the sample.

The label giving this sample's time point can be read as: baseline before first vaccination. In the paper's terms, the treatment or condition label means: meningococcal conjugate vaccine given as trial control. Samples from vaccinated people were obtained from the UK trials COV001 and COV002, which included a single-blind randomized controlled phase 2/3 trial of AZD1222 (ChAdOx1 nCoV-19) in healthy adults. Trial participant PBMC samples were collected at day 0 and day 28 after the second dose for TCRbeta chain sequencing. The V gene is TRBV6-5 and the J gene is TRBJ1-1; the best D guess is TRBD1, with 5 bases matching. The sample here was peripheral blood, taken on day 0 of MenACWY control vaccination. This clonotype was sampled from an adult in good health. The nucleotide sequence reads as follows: TGTGCCAGCAGTCCCCGCGGGGGTAACACTGAAGCTTTCTTT. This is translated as CASSPRGGNTEAFF.